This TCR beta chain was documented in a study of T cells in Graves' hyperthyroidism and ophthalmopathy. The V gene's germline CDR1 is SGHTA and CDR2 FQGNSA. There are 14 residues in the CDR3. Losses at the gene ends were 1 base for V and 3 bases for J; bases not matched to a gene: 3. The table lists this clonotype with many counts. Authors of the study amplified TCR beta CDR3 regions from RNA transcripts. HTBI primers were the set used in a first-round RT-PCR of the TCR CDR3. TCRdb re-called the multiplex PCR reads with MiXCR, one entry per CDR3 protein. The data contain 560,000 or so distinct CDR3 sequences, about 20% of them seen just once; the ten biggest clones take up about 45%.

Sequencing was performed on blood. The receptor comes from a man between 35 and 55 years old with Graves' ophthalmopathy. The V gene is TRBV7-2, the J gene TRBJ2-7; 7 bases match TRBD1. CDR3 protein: CASSLGGTDYEQYF. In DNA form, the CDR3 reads TGTGCCAGCAGCTTAGGGGGGACAGACTACGAGCAGTACTTC.